The sequence of this T cell receptor (beta chain) was determined in a study of blood T cells in healthy people across ages. This clonotype was picked up many times. Aged about 6 to 100, donors were systemically healthy Caucasians from Russia. A sample-barcoded 5' primer and a J-beta primer mix were used in a second PCR of roughly 6 to 11 cycles. Each of the samples gave a minimum of 2.5 million paired-end reads that contained CDR3. One entry per CDR3 protein results from TCRdb running MiXCR on the 5' RACE reads. Of more than 800,000 distinct CDR3 sequences listed, under 35% are singletons. Germline CDR1 SEHNR, CDR2 FQNEAQ (reference sequence). V lost 5 bases and J lost 8, with 24 bases in between. The CDR3 runs to 16 residues.

Sequenced material: blood. The chain uses TRBV7-9 and TRBJ1-2, with D unresolved. The sequence derives from a woman of 80 years or more in good health. In DNA, the CDR3 is TGTGCCAGCAGCCCAGGAGGCACGCAGGCCCTCGTGGGCTACACCTTC. This encodes CASSPGGTQALVGYTF.